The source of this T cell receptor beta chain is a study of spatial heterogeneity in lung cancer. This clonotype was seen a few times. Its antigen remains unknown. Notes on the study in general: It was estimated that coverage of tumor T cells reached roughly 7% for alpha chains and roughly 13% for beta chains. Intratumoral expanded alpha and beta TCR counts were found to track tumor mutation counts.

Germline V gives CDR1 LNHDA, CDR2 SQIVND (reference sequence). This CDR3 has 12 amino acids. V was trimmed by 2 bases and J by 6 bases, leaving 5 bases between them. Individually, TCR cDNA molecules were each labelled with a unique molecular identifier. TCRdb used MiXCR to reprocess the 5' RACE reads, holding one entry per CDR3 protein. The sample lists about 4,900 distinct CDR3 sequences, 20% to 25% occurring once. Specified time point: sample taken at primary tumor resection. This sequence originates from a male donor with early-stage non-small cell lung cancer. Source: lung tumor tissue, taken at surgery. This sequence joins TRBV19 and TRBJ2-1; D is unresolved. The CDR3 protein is CASSITVNEQFF. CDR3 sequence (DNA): TGTGCCAGTAGTATAACGGTCAATGAGCAGTTCTTC.